This TCR beta chain was profiled in a study of blood T cell repertoires in COVID-19 (dated by TCRdb to between 2020 and 2021). Describing the broader study: Collaborator samples came from the United States, Italy and Spain and covered acute and convalescent phases of COVID-19. The prospective study material was composed of cDNA or gDNA derived from T cells, B-cell-depleted T cells, or PBMCs. The dataset comprised deeply sampled blood TCRbeta repertoires from subjects exposed to, actively infected with, or recovered from COVID-19. The repertoires were released in a freely available public database meant as a resource for research on the immune response to SARS-CoV-2. The samples were drawn from two sources: the first 160 participants of the ongoing ImmuneRACE study, and 1,000 to 1,500 subjects contributed by 6 global collaborators. Nearly every sample came with metadata listing a de-identified subject ID, COVID-19 status, age in years and sex. HLA class I and class II types, where available, came from metadata supplied by the sample provider rather than from assay-based typing. Overall study results and their limits: Clinical and demographic metadata were provided uncurated, with the amount varying by source and participant.

CDR1 and CDR2 are drawn from the germline V gene (reference sequence): LNHDA, SQIVND. V and J lose 7 bases and 8 bases, and a span of 11 bases separates them. Counted from cysteine to phenylalanine, this CDR3 has 11 amino acids. Just the 33-base CDR3 DNA is kept, in frame starting at base 1. TCRbeta CDR3 regions were amplified from genomic DNA using the immunoSEQ Assay, a bias-controlled multiplex PCR. Per the original workflow: Nucleated cell counts per sample were estimated from amplification of reference gene primers within the assay. Sequence reads were collapsed and filtered to measure the absolute abundance of every unique TCRbeta CDR3 rearrangement. For each sample, productive Simpson clonality was calculated as the square root of Simpson's diversity index across productive rearrangements. The clones in this table, taken by TCRdb from immuneACCESS, are in-frame only. Not every clone is retained; where verified, under half of the shortfall comes from an unresolved V gene, and the cause of the rest is unknown. V and J calls and clone size are given by that table; D and trimming were obtained from the DNA. Recorded for this sample are about 350,000 clones; roughly 90% of them occurred a single time. 3% to 4% of the sample goes to the ten largest clones.

Details on this clone: Its binding antigen is unknown. Within one base of it there is no much larger clone, and no base qualities were kept.

At one collaborating source in Seattle, patients were enrolled during active infection and were followed longitudinally through the course of disease. Collaborating institutions collected whole blood in K2EDTA tubes following their own protocols. Collaborator samples were shipped for TCRbeta analysis as frozen whole blood, isolated PBMCs, or DNA extracted from either sample type. The rearrangement joined TRBV19 to TRBJ1-2; the D gene cannot be named for sure. The TCR originated in a woman aged 55-75 years with COVID-19, enrolled during active disease. The sample was peripheral blood. Here the CDR3 is given as CASNAAGGYTF. The nucleotide sequence reads as follows: TGTGCCAGTAATGCGGCGGGGGGCTACACCTTC.